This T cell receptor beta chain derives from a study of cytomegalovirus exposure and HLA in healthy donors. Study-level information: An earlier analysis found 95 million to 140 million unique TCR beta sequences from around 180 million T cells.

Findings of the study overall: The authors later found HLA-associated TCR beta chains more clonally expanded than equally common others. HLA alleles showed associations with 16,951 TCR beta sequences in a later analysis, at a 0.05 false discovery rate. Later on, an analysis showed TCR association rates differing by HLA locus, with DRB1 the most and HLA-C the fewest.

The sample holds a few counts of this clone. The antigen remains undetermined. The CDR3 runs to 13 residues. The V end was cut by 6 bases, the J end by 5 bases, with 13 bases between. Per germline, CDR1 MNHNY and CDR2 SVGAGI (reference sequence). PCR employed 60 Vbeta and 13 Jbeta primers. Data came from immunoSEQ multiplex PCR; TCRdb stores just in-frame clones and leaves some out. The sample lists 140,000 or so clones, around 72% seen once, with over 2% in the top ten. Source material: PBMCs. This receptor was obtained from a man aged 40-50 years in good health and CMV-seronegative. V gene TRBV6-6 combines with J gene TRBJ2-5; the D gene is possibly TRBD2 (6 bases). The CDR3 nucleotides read TGTGCCAGCAGCCGGGACTGGCGGGAGACCCAGTACTTC. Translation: CASSRDWRETQYF.